This paragraph reports one T cell receptor beta chain. V shed 4 bases, J shed 15 bases, and the junction held 15 bases outside the gene matches. Looked up from germline, CDR1 is SGHKS and CDR2 is YYEKEE (reference sequence). The length of the CDR3 is 14 residues. The sample is drawn from a study of T-cell reconstitution after alpha-beta-depleted transplantation in children. Using unique molecular identifiers, the investigators prepared the TCRbeta library. TCRdb re-analysed the PCR reads in MiXCR, keeping a single row per CDR3 protein. The sample holds 600,000 to 700,000 distinct CDR3 sequences, roughly 15% seen once.

The chain employs TRBV5-5 and TRBJ2-1; 8 nucleotides agree with TRBD2. This TCR was recovered from a human donor who donated a stem cell graft to a child with acute myeloid leukemia. Sequences were derived from PBMCs from the stem cell graft donor, sampled from the stem cell graft. The DNA for the CDR3 is TGTGCCAGCAGCCCGGGGGGGGGGAGTCCTTTGGGGTTCTTC. Translation: CASSPGGGSPLGFF.